The sample holds one count of the clone carrying this TCR beta chain. The antigen is not known. The primer mix had 60 Vbeta and 13 Jbeta primers. In the study's own analysis: Later, 80 million or so unique TCR beta chains were counted in an analysis, and around 11 million of them were shared. The method was immunoSEQ multiplex PCR; TCRdb's version includes in-frame clones alone and lacks a portion of them. For V, J and clone size, that table is used; D and trimming come from the DNA. The top ten clones hold just under 3% of a sample with about 140,000 clones, roughly three quarters of them seen once. The data were obtained in a study of cytomegalovirus exposure and HLA in healthy donors. Study-wide context: Of roughly 400 genotyped donors, roughly 76% grouped in the Caucasian-associated ancestry cluster.

Study-wide points: Reported results showed that the classifier diagnosed cytomegalovirus status with high specificity and sensitivity. From TCR beta sequences, most subjects' HLA-A and HLA-B alleles were reportedly predicted accurately.

Germline V gene data show CDR1 as MGHDK and CDR2 as SYGVNS. The CDR3 sequence is 16 residues long. V was trimmed by 1 base and J by 1 base, leaving 13 bases between them. The sequencing sample was made of PBMCs. The receptor was isolated from a female donor in good health and CMV-seronegative. The V call is TRBV25-1, the J call TRBJ1-1; a weak D match, TRBD1 (5 bases). CDR3 residues: CASSESRGGSNTEAFF. The DNA of the CDR3 is TGTGCCAGCAGTGAATCGCGGGGGGGATCGAACACTGAAGCTTTCTTT.